This T cell receptor beta chain was found in a study of naive and memory T cell subsets. Regarding the study as a whole: Over 95% of naive TCR sequences appeared only once after error correction, unlike memory subsets. From naive to CM, EM and EMRA, diversity decreased and Gini increased.

An equimolar mix of two oligonucleotides served as the beta constant-region primer for TRBC1 and TRBC2. Ligated cDNA was amplified by four rounds of PCR with nested alpha and beta constant-region primers and SP2. In TCRdb, the UMI-ligation and nested PCR reads were re-called with MiXCR into one record per CDR3 protein. This sample yields tens of thousands of distinct CDR3 sequences, of which approximately 6.5% are seen a single time; around 1.5% belongs to the top ten. Germline V lookup: CDR1 DFQATT, CDR2 SNEGSKA (reference sequence). The V end lost 6 bases, the J end lost 6 bases, and 16 bases lay between the germline ends. CDR3 length: 13 amino acids. This clonotype has ten or more counts. Its antigen is unknown.

V gene TRBV20-1 combines with J gene TRBJ2-3; weak D call: TRBD1 (7 bases). The TCR originated in a human donor in good health. What was sequenced was central memory CD4+ T cells from blood. The CDR3, as DNA: TGCAGTGCCAGGGGGTGGAGGGACGATACGCAGTATTTT. This encodes CSARGWRDDTQYF.